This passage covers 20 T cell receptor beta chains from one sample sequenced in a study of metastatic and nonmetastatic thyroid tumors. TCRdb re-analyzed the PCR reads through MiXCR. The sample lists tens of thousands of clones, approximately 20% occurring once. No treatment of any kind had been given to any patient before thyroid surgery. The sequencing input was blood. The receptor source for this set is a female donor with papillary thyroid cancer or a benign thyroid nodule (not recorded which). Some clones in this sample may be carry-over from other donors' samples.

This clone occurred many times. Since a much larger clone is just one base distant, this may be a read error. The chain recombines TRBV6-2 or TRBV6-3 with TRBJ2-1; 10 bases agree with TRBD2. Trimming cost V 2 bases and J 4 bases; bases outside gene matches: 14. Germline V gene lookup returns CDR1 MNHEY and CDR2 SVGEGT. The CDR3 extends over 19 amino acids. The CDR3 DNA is TGTGCCAGCAGTTACATACAGAACAGGCTAGCGGGAGTGTACAATGAGCAGTTCTTC. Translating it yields CASSYIQNRLAGVYNEQFF.

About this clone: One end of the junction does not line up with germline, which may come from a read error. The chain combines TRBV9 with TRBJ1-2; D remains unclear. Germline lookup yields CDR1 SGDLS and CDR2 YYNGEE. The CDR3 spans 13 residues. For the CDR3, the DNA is TGTGCCAGCAGTCTCCTGGACGGCTATGTCTACACCTTC. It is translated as CASSLLDGYVYTF.

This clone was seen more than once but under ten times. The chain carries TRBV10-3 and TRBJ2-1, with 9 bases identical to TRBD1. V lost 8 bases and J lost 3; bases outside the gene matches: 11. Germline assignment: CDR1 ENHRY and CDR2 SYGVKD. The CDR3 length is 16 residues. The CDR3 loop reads CAIGDIRDRDYNEQFF. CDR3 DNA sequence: TGTGCCATCGGGGATATACGGGACAGGGACTACAATGAGCAGTTCTTC.

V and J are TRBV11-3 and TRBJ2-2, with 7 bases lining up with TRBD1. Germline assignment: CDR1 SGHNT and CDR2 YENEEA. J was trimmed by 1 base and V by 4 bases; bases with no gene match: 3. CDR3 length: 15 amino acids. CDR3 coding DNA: TGTGCCAGCAGCTCCGCAGGGGGGAACACCGGGGAGCTGTTTTTT. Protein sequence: CASSSAGGNTGELFF.

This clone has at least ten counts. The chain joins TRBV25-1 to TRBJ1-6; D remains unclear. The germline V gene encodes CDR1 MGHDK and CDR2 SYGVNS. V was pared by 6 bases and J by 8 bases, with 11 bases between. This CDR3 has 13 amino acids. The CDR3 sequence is CASSQRWDSPLHF. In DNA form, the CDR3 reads TGTGCCAGCAGCCAGAGGTGGGATTCACCCCTCCACTTT.

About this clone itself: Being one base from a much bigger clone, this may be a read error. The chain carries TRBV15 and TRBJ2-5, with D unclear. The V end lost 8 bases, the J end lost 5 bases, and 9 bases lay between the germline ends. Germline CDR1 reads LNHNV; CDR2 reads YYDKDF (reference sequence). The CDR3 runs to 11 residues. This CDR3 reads CATQLIETQYF. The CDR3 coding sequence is TGTGCCACCCAACTGATTGAGACCCAGTACTTC.

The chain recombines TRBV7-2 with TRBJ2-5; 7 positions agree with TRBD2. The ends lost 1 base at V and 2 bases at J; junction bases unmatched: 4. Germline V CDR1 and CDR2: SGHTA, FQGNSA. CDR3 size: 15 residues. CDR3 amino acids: CASSLVHGRQETQYF. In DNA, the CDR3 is TGTGCCAGCAGCTTAGTTCACGGGAGGCAAGAGACCCAGTACTTC.

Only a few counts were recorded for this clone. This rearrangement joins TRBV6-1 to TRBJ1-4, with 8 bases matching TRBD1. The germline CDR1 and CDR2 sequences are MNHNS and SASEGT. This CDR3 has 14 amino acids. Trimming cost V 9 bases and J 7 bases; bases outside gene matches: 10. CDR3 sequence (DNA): TGTGCCAGAAGTACAGACAGGGGTGGTGAAAAACTGTTTTTT. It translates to CARSTDRGGEKLFF.

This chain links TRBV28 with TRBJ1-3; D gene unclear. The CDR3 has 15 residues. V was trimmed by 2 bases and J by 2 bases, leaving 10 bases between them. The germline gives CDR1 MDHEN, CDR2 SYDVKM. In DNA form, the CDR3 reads TGTGCCAGCAGTTTAGAGTACGTGCCTGGAAACACCATATATTTT. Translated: CASSLEYVPGNTIYF.

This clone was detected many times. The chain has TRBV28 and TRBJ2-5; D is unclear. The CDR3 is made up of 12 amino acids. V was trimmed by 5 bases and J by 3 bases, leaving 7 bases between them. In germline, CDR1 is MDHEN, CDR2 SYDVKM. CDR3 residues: CASSQFEETQYF. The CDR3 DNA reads TGTGCCAGCAGTCAATTTGAAGAGACCCAGTACTTC. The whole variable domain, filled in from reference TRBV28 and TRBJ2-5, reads DVKVTQSSRYLVKRTGEKVFLECVQDMDHENMFWYRQDPGLGLRLIYFSYDVKMKEKGDIPEGYSVSREKKERFSLILESASTNQTSMYLCASSQFEETQYFGPGTRLLVL.

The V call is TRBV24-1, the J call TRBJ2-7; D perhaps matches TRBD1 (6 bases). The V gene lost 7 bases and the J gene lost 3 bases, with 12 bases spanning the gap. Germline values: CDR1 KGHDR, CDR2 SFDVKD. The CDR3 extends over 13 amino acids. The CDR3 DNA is TGTGCCACCAGCCCAGGGGACCTCTACGAGCAGTACTTC. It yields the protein CATSPGDLYEQYF.

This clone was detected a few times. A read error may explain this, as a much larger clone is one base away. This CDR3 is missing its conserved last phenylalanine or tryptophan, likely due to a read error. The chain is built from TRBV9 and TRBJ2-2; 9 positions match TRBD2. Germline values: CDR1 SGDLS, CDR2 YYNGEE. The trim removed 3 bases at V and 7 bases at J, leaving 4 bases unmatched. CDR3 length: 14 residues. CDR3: CASSAVAGVGELFV. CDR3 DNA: TGTGCCAGCAGCGCGGTAGCGGGAGTCGGGGAGCTGTTTGTT.

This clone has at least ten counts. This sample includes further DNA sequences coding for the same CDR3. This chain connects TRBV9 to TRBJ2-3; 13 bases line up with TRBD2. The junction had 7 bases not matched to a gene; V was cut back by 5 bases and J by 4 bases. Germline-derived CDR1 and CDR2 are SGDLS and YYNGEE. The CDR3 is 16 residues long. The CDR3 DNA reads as TGTGCCAGCAGTCCTGGACTAGCGGGAGTGCCAGATACGCAGTATTTT. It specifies CASSPGLAGVPDTQYF.

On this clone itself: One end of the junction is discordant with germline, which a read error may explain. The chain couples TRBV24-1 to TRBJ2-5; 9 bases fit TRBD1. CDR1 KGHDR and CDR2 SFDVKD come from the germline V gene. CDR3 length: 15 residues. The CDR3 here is CATSDHRGLGETQYF. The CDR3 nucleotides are TGCGCCACCAGTGATCACAGGGGGCTGGGGGAGACCCAGTACTTC.

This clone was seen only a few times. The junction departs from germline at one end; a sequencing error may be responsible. CDR3 DNA: TGCGCCAGAAGTGAAGGGTCGGGAAAGCCCCAGCATTTT. As protein: CARSEGSGKPQHF. The J gene is TRBJ1-5, the V gene TRBV10-1; D is ambiguous. Per the germline V gene, CDR1 is WNHNN and CDR2 is SYGVQD (reference sequence). This CDR3 contains 13 residues.

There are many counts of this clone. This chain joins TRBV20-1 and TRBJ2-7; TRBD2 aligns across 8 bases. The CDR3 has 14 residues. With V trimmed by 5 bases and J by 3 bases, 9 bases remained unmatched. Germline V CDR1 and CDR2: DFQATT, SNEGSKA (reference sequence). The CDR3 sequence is CSAREGDIFYEQYF. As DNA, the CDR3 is TGCAGTGCTCGGGAGGGGGACATTTTCTACGAGCAGTACTTC.

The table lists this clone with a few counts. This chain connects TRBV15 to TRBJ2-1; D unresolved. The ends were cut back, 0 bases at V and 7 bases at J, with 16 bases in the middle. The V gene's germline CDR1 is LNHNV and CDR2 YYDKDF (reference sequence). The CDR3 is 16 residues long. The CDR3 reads CATSRDRARGKNEQFF. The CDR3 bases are TGTGCCACCAGCAGAGATCGGGCTAGAGGAAAAAATGAGCAGTTCTTC.

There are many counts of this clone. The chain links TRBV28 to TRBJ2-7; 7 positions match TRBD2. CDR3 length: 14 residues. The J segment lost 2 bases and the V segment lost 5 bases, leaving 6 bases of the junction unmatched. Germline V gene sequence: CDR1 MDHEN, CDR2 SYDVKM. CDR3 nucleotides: TGTGCCAGCAGTGGGGGGGGATTAACCTACGAGCAGTACTTC. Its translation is CASSGGGLTYEQYF.

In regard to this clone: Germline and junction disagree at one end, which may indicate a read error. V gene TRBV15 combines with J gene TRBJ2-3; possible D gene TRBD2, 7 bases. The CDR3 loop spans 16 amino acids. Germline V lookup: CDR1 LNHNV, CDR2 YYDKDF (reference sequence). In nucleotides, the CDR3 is TGTGCCACCAGCTACGAGGGAGGGGGAGATAGAGATACACAGTATTTT. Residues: CATSYEGGGDRDTQYF. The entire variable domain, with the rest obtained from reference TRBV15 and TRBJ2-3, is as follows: DAMVIQNPRYQVTQFGKPVTLSCSQTLNHNVMYWYQQKSSQAPKLLFHYYDKDFNNEADTPDNFQSRRPNTSFCFLDIRSPGLGDTAMYLCATSYEGGGDRDTQYFGPGTRLTVL.

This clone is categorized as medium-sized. The CDR3 loop is CASSPAEGPFHEQYF. CDR3 nucleotides: TGTGCCAGCAGTCCCGCGGAGGGACCTTTCCACGAGCAGTACTTC. J is TRBJ2-7 and V is TRBV28; a possible D gene is TRBD2 (6 bases). Per germline, CDR1 MDHEN and CDR2 SYDVKM. The CDR3 contains 15 residues. Trimming cost V 5 bases and J 5 bases, with 19 bases left between them.